Listed below are T cell receptor beta chains from one sample, sequenced in a study of blood T cells in healthy people across ages. TCRdb called the 5' RACE reads again in MiXCR, with one record for every CDR3 protein. The sample includes under 850,000 distinct CDR3 sequences, 36% seen only once; the top ten take under 15%. Sequencing was done on a sample of blood. The origin of the receptors is a man younger than 35 in good health. Each CDR3 is given with its conserved first and last residue. Fields, in order: J gene, V gene, D gene, clone size, CDR3 protein, CDR3 DNA. The D gene is left open where the match is weak. Only some rows state a clone size, as once, few, many or a class for expanded clones.

TRBJ1-5 TRBV12-3/TRBV12-4 TRBD1 - CASSTLGTGPNQPQHF TGTGCCAGCAGTACGCTAGGGACAGGTCCCAATCAGCCCCAGCATTTT
TRBJ2-7 TRBV6-5 - - CASSYTPGVYEQYF TGTGCCAGCAGTTACACCCCAGGGGTCTACGAGCAGTACTTC
TRBJ2-5 TRBV7-2 - few CASSTYGEQETQYF TGTGCCAGCAGCACCTACGGGGAACAAGAGACCCAGTACTTC
TRBJ2-3 TRBV4-3 - - CASSQDRLGYTDTQYF TGCGCCAGCAGCCAAGATCGATTGGGCTACACAGATACGCAGTATTTT
TRBJ2-1 TRBV7-6 TRBD2 - CASSLVRRGSPYNEQFF TGTGCCAGCAGCTTAGTGCGGCGGGGGTCCCCTTACAATGAGCAGTTCTTC
TRBJ2-7 TRBV12-3/TRBV12-4 - many CASSSLDGPGHEQYF TGTGCCAGCAGTTCCCTCGATGGCCCCGGGCACGAGCAGTACTTC
TRBJ1-2 TRBV9 TRBD1 few CASSVVDREGGYTF TGTGCCAGCAGCGTAGTGGACAGGGAAGGAGGCTACACCTTC
TRBJ2-5 TRBV29-1 - few CSVEVQGFPQETQYF TGCAGCGTTGAAGTCCAGGGCTTCCCCCAAGAGACCCAGTACTTC
TRBJ1-1 TRBV5-1 - - CASGLGLNTEAFF TGCGCCAGCGGCTTAGGTCTGAACACTGAAGCTTTCTTT
TRBJ2-3 TRBV7-9 - - CASSLRPQGYLTDTQYF TGTGCCAGCAGCTTACGCCCGCAGGGATATCTTACAGATACGCAGTATTTT
TRBJ1-4 TRBV14 - few CASSQLEGEKLFF TGTGCCAGCAGCCAGTTGGAGGGTGAAAAACTGTTTTTT
TRBJ2-1 TRBV5-4 - few CASSSSPGDYNEQFF TGTGCCAGCAGCTCGAGCCCGGGAGACTACAATGAGCAGTTCTTC
TRBJ1-4 TRBV6-6 - - CASSKEQGIYEKLFF TGTGCCAGCAGTAAGGAGCAGGGGATATATGAAAAACTGTTTTTT
TRBJ2-5 TRBV29-1 - many CSVDRGGTQYF TGCAGCGTTGACCGCGGAGGGACCCAGTACTTC
TRBJ2-3 TRBV3-1 - once CASSHTGTHTDTQYF TGTGCCAGCAGCCATACCGGTACCCACACAGATACGCAGTATTTT
TRBJ2-7 TRBV10-3 - - CAIRRDAYNEQYF TGTGCCATCAGGCGGGACGCCTACAATGAGCAGTACTTC
TRBJ2-7 TRBV6-5 - - CASSRNEPYEQYF TGTGCCAGCAGCCGCAATGAACCCTACGAGCAGTACTTC
TRBJ2-1 TRBV12-3/TRBV12-4 - many CASETRASNEQFF TGTGCCAGCGAGACTAGAGCTTCCAATGAGCAGTTCTTC
TRBJ2-7 TRBV6-6 - - CASRTTGGGGSSYEQYF TGTGCCAGCAGAACTACGGGAGGGGGCGGCAGCTCCTACGAGCAGTACTTC
TRBJ1-2 TRBV29-1 - - CSVARGPYGYTF TGCAGCGTTGCAAGGGGCCCCTATGGCTACACCTTC
TRBJ2-4 TRBV27 - - CASSESGTGNIQYF TGTGCCAGCAGTGAAAGCGGGACAGGAAACATTCAGTACTTC
TRBJ2-1 TRBV5-1 TRBD2 once CASSSPRLAGGRSYNEQFF TGCGCCAGCAGCAGTCCGAGACTAGCGGGGGGGCGCTCCTACAATGAGCAGTTCTTC
TRBJ1-5 TRBV20-1 - - CSVRRTSNQPQHF TGCAGTGTCAGGAGAACTAGCAATCAGCCCCAGCATTTT
TRBJ2-3 TRBV20-1 - few CSARDTTDTQYF TGCAGTGCTAGGGACACCACAGATACGCAGTATTTT
TRBJ2-1 TRBV7-2 - - CASSLAVGGRTEQFF TGTGCCAGCAGCTTAGCGGTTGGGGGGCGGACTGAGCAGTTCTTC
TRBJ1-1 TRBV6-6 - - CASSYSTGYTEAFF TGTGCCAGCAGTTACTCGACGGGGTACACTGAAGCTTTCTTT
TRBJ2-1 TRBV29-1 TRBD2 - CSVEGTSANEQFF TGCAGCGTTGAAGGCACTAGCGCCAATGAGCAGTTCTTC
TRBJ1-2 TRBV12-3/TRBV12-4 TRBD1 few CASSLIRGYNYGYTF TGTGCCAGCAGTTTAATCAGGGGGTATAACTATGGCTACACCTTC
TRBJ2-3 TRBV4-2 - many CASSPSRRTVTDTQYF TGTGCCAGCAGCCCCTCCAGAAGGACAGTTACAGATACGCAGTATTTT
TRBJ1-2 TRBV20-1 TRBD1 - CGARITGAPPYGYTF TGCGGTGCTAGGATTACAGGGGCCCCTCCTTATGGCTACACCTTC
TRBJ1-1 TRBV12-3/TRBV12-4 - many CASSLTGQNTEAFF TGTGCCAGCAGTTTGACTGGGCAGAACACTGAAGCTTTCTTT
TRBJ2-5 TRBV29-1 - few CSVRVHNEQYF TGCAGCGTTAGGGTGCACAATGAGCAGTACTTC
TRBJ1-4 TRBV5-6 - - CASSLGSRLEKLFF TGTGCCAGCAGCTTGGGATCCCGATTGGAAAAACTGTTTTTT
TRBJ1-6 TRBV7-9 - few CASNAESGQYNSPLHF TGTGCCAGCAATGCTGAGAGCGGACAGTATAATTCACCCCTCCACTTT
TRBJ2-2 TRBV5-1 TRBD1 - CASTAGTANTGELFF TGCGCCAGCACTGCCGGGACAGCGAACACCGGGGAGCTGTTTTTT
TRBJ2-3 TRBV7-2 - - CASSFAAADTQYF TGTGCCAGCAGCTTCGCGGCAGCAGATACGCAGTATTTT
TRBJ1-2 TRBV9 TRBD1 many CASSGELDRGNYGYTF TGTGCCAGCAGCGGCGAATTGGACAGGGGTAACTATGGCTACACCTTC
TRBJ2-1 TRBV7-9 - many CASSLNRYNEQFF TGTGCCAGCAGCTTAAACCGGTACAATGAGCAGTTCTTC
TRBJ2-2 TRBV6-2/TRBV6-3 TRBD1 once CASSYARTGIFGELFF TGTGCCAGCAGTTACGCTAGGACAGGGATCTTCGGGGAGCTGTTTTTT
TRBJ1-1 TRBV5-1 - once CASSLFREVRTEAFF TGCGCCAGCAGCTTGTTTCGGGAGGTCAGGACTGAAGCTTTCTTT
TRBJ2-7 TRBV7-9 TRBD2 - CASSPRLAQYNEQYF TGTGCCAGCAGCCCCCGACTAGCCCAATACAATGAGCAGTACTTC
TRBJ2-7 TRBV5-5 TRBD2 - CASSLTSGGRSYEQYF TGTGCCAGCAGCTTGACTAGCGGGGGGCGATCCTACGAGCAGTACTTC
TRBJ2-7 TRBV7-9 - once CASSPGESTYEQYF TGTGCCAGCAGCCCAGGGGAATCCACCTACGAGCAGTACTTC
TRBJ2-7 TRBV28 - - CASSLSYRAYEQYF TGTGCCAGCAGTTTATCGTACCGAGCCTACGAGCAGTACTTC
TRBJ2-1 TRBV29-1 - - CSVGRDGEYNEQFF TGCAGCGTTGGCCGGGACGGTGAATACAATGAGCAGTTCTTC
TRBJ1-6 TRBV20-1 - - CSAVGQYNSPLHF TGCAGTGCCGTAGGACAGTATAATTCACCCCTCCACTTT